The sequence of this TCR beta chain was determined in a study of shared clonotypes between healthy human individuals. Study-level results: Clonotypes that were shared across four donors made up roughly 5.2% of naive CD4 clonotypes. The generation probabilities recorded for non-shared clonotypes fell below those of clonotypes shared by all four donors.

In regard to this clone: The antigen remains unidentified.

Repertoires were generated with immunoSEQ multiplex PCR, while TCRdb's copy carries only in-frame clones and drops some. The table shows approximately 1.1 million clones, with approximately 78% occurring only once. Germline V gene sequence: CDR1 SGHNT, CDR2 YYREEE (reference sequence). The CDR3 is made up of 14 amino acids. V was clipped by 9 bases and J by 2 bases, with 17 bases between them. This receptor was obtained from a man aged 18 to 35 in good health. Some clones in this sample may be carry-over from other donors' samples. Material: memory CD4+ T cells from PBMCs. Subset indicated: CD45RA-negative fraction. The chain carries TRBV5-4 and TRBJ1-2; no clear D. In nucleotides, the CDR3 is TGTGCCACCCAGAGATCGGTCGGAAACTATGGCTACACCTTC. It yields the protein CATQRSVGNYGYTF.